The clone carrying this T cell receptor beta chain was counted a single time. The CDR3 loop spans 17 amino acids. V gave up 7 bases and J gave up 5 bases, with 26 bases separating them. Libraries were prepared by immunoSEQ multiplex PCR; TCRdb keeps only in-frame clonotypes and omits some of them. The sample lists approximately 270,000 clones; over 75% were seen once. The sample belongs to a study of cytomegalovirus exposure and HLA in healthy donors. V gene TRBV23-1 combines with J gene TRBJ2-5, with D unresolved. TRBV23-1 is identified as an open reading frame with a role that is uncertain. Sequencing was carried out using PBMCs. This clonotype originated in a man aged 18 to 30 in good health and CMV-seropositive. The CDR3 sequence is CASITLGPKPHSETQYF. CDR3 DNA: TGCGCCAGCATAACTCTGGGCCCAAAACCCCACAGTGAGACCCAGTACTTC.